The 29 T cell receptor beta chains below were found in one sample sequenced in a study of T cell responses to AZD1222 COVID-19 vaccine. Generated by immunoSEQ multiplex PCR, the TCRdb table keeps only in-frame clones and is missing some. Here the sample spans around 97,000 clones, 90% to 95% being singletons. The sample in question was peripheral blood, obtained on day 0 of AZD1222 vaccination. The receptors here all came from an adult in good health.

The chain employs TRBV19 and TRBJ1-6; D possibly corresponds to TRBD1 (6 bases). V was pared by 7 bases and J by 4 bases, with 14 bases between. This CDR3 contains 15 residues. Germline CDR1 is LNHDA and CDR2 is SQIVND (reference sequence). The CDR3 DNA sequence: TGTGCCAGTACTCCGACAGGCGGTTATAATTCACCCCTCCACTTT. Its protein is CASTPTGGYNSPLHF.

The J gene is TRBJ2-2, the V gene TRBV19; tentatively, D is TRBD1 or TRBD2 (5 bases each). Trimming removed 3 bases from V and 6 bases from J, with 11 bases in between. This CDR3 is 14 amino acids long. Germline assignment: CDR1 LNHDA and CDR2 SQIVND (reference sequence). The CDR3 DNA reads as TGTGCCAGTAGTATTCCCCAGGGACCCGGGGAGCTGTTTTTT. Amino acids: CASSIPQGPGELFF.

J is TRBJ2-7 and V is TRBV5-1, with 8 nucleotides matching TRBD2. V gave up 0 bases and J gave up 6 bases; unmatched junction bases: 11. The CDR3 length is 16 residues. Germline CDR1 is SGHRS and CDR2 is YFSETQ. The CDR3 DNA sequence: TGCGCCAGCAGCTTGGTAGGTAGCGGGATTGGGAGCGAGCAGTACTTC. It codes for CASSLVGSGIGSEQYF.

The chain is built from TRBV19 and TRBJ2-7; TRBD2 agrees at 14 bases. Germline CDR1 and CDR2: LNHDA and SQIVND (reference sequence). V dropped 3 bases and J dropped 0; count of bases not matched to a gene: 4. The CDR3 has 17 amino acids. This CDR3 is CASSIGGLAGDSYEQYF. In DNA form, the CDR3 reads TGTGCCAGTAGTATCGGGGGACTAGCGGGAGACTCCTACGAGCAGTACTTC. The whole variable domain, filled in from reference TRBV19 and TRBJ2-7, reads DGGITQSPKYLFRKEGQNVTLSCEQNLNHDAMYWYRQDPGQGLRLIYYSQIVNDFQKGDIAEGYSVSREKKESFPLTVTSAQKNPTAFYLCASSIGGLAGDSYEQYFGPGTRLTVT.

V usage is TRBV9 and J usage is TRBJ1-2; 7 bases agree with TRBD1. V lost 7 bases to trimming and J lost 4 bases; unmatched junction nucleotides: 7. Germline values: CDR1 SGDLS, CDR2 YYNGEE. The CDR3 extends over 13 amino acids. Written as DNA, the CDR3 is TGTGCCAGCGGATCTGGGACAGTCTATGGCTACACCTTC. Protein: CASGSGTVYGYTF. The whole variable domain, filled in from reference TRBV9 and TRBJ1-2, reads DSGVTQTPKHLITATGQRVTLRCSPRSGDLSVYWYQQSLDQGLQFLIQYYNGEERAKGNILERFSAQQFPDLHSELNLSSLELGDSALYFCASGSGTVYGYTFGSGTRLTVV.

The chain joins TRBV7-9 to TRBJ1-2; 7 positions agree with TRBD1. The trim removed 5 bases at V and 4 bases at J, leaving 4 bases unmatched. CDR1 and CDR2 from the germline V gene are SEHNR and FQNEAQ (reference sequence). The length of the CDR3 is 13 residues. The CDR3 DNA is TGTGCCAGCAGCCGGGGACAGAGCTATGGCTACACCTTC. Its translation is CASSRGQSYGYTF. The full variable domain, with the rest looked up from reference TRBV7-9 and TRBJ1-2, is DTGVSQNPRHKITKRGQNVTFRCDPISEHNRLYWYRQTLGQGPEFLTYFQNEAQLEKSRLLSDRFSAERPKGSFSTLEIQRTEQGDSAMYLCASSRGQSYGYTFGSGTRLTVV.

The J gene is TRBJ1-2, the V gene TRBV28, with 7 bases aligning to TRBD1. The V gene's germline CDR1 is MDHEN and CDR2 SYDVKM. Trimming cost V 2 bases and J 4 bases; bases outside gene matches: 7. There are 15 residues in the CDR3. The CDR3, as DNA: TGTGCCAGCAGTTTAAGGCAGGGGGTAAGCTATGGCTACACCTTC. This sequence encodes CASSLRQGVSYGYTF.

This rearrangement joins TRBV6-2 or TRBV6-3 to TRBJ2-7; D is perhaps TRBD1 or TRBD2 (5 bases each). The ends were cut back, 2 bases at V and 7 bases at J, with 33 bases in the middle. The length of the CDR3 is 20 residues. The germline V gene has CDR1 MNHEY and CDR2 SVGEGT. CDR3 sequence (DNA): TGTGCCAGCAGTTACCAACTCGAGCCTCCGTTCCGGGACGCACTGGGGGAGCAGTACTTC. This codes for CASSYQLEPPFRDALGEQYF.

V usage is TRBV10-2 and J usage is TRBJ1-4, with 7 bases identical to TRBD1. This CDR3 is 12 amino acids long. Unmatched junction bases numbered 5, after V lost 3 bases and J lost 13 bases. The germline V gene has CDR1 WSHSY and CDR2 SAAADI. The CDR3 sequence: CASSDGTVGLFF. CDR3 DNA sequence: TGCGCCAGCAGTGATGGGACAGTCGGACTGTTTTTT.

The chain recombines TRBV3-1 (or the pseudogene TRBV3-2) with TRBJ2-7, with a possible D match to TRBD1 (7 bases). V lost 4 bases and J lost 2, with 15 bases in between. The CDR3 runs to 15 residues. Germline V gene lookup returns CDR1 LGHDT and CDR2 YNNKEL (reference sequence). This CDR3 reads CASSPRSGGPYEQYF. The DNA of the CDR3 is TGTGCCAGCAGCCCCCGGTCAGGGGGGCCCTACGAGCAGTACTTC.

The chain employs TRBV6-5 and TRBJ2-7; 9 bases agree with TRBD1. Trimming cost V 7 bases and J 4 bases; bases outside gene matches: 5. This CDR3 is built from 13 residues. Germline CDR1 MNHEY, CDR2 SVGAGI. This CDR3 reads CASTYGQGYEQYF. The CDR3 region has the DNA TGTGCCAGCACCTATGGACAGGGGTACGAGCAGTACTTC.

This rearrangement joins TRBV5-5 to TRBJ1-2; 8 nucleotides agree with TRBD1. CDR1 is SGHKS, CDR2 YYEKEE, per germline (reference sequence). V gave up 4 bases and J gave up 8 bases; unmatched junction bases: 13. CDR3 length: 15 amino acids. The CDR3, as DNA: TGTGCCAGCAGCGAGGGAGGACAGGGAGTAGTCGGCTACACCTTC. Encoded protein: CASSEGGQGVVGYTF.

The chain carries TRBV10-3 and TRBJ2-7; D uncertain. This CDR3 has 14 residues. CDR1 ENHRY and CDR2 SYGVKD come from the germline V gene. Between the trimmed V and J ends, which lost 5 bases and 4 bases, there was a span of 15 bases. The CDR3 protein is CAISPTSDLYEQYF. Here the CDR3 DNA reads TGTGCCATCAGTCCGACATCGGACCTTTACGAGCAGTACTTC.

The chain carries TRBV28 and TRBJ1-2; perhaps TRBD1 as D (5 bases). CDR1 is MDHEN and CDR2 is SYDVKM in the germline V gene. The CDR3 has 13 residues. The V end was cut by 6 bases, the J end by 8 bases, with 16 bases between. CDR3 sequence (DNA): TGTGCCAGCAGGTTGGGACGAGGAGGAGGCTACACCTTC. Its translation: CASRLGRGGGYTF.

V usage is TRBV2 and J usage is TRBJ1-1; 7 bases map to TRBD1. With V trimmed by 0 bases and J by 8 bases, 6 bases remained unmatched. CDR1 is SNHLY, CDR2 FYNNEI, per germline. This CDR3 has 14 amino acids. The CDR3 coding sequence is TGTGCCAGCAGTGAAGCGCTACGGACAGGCGAAGCTTTCTTT. This gives the protein CASSEALRTGEAFF.

V and J are TRBV6-2 or TRBV6-3 and TRBJ1-2; no firm D call. The CDR3 contains 13 residues. V shed 2 bases and J shed 2 bases, with 6 bases lying between them. Looked up from germline, CDR1 is MNHEY and CDR2 is SVGEGT. The CDR3 coding sequence is TGTGCCAGCAGTTACCTGGGGAACTATGGCTACACCTTC. Amino acid sequence: CASSYLGNYGYTF.

The chain has TRBV7-2 and TRBJ1-4; 9 nucleotides match TRBD1. The V segment lost 5 bases and the J segment 0 bases; nucleotides outside the gene matches: 13. The CDR3 has 19 amino acids. Looked up from germline, CDR1 is SGHTA and CDR2 is FQGNSA. CDR3 protein: CASSPEMGQGFATNEKLFF. CDR3 in DNA: TGTGCCAGCAGCCCAGAGATGGGACAGGGCTTTGCAACTAATGAAAAACTGTTTTTT.

The chain carries TRBV7-2 and TRBJ1-3; possibly TRBD1 for D (5 bases). V was pared by 5 bases and J by 4 bases, with 9 bases between. The CDR3 has 13 residues. Germline V gene sequence: CDR1 SGHTA, CDR2 FQGNSA. The CDR3 DNA is TGTGCCAGCAGCCAGGGACCGGGAAACACCATATATTTT. Translating it yields CASSQGPGNTIYF. The whole variable domain, filled in from reference TRBV7-2 and TRBJ1-3, reads GAGVSQSPSNKVTEKGKDVELRCDPISGHTALYWYRQSLGQGLEFLIYFQGNSAPDKSGLPSDRFSAERTGGSVSTLTIQRTQQEDSAVYLCASSQGPGNTIYFGEGSWLTVV.

The genes are TRBV6-6 and TRBJ1-1, with 8 nucleotides matching TRBD1. V shed 2 bases, J shed 10 bases, and the junction held 0 bases outside the gene matches. Looked up from germline, CDR1 is MNHNY and CDR2 is SVGAGI (reference sequence). The CDR3 spans 11 residues. The CDR3, as DNA: TGTGCCAGCAGTTACGGACAGGGAGCTTTCTTT. This codes for CASSYGQGAFF.

The rearrangement uses TRBV28 and TRBJ2-1; 7 bases are a match to TRBD2. The trim removed 7 bases at V and 0 bases at J, leaving 6 bases unmatched. Germline assignment: CDR1 MDHEN and CDR2 SYDVKM. CDR3 length: 15 residues. For the CDR3, the DNA is TGTGCCAGCACCGGCCCGGGGGGCTCCTACAATGAGCAGTTCTTC. Translating gives CASTGPGGSYNEQFF.

This sequence joins TRBV7-8 and TRBJ1-5, with a tentative D call TRBD1 (5 bases). The ends were cut back, 3 bases at V and 3 bases at J, with 15 bases in the middle. CDR1 and CDR2 from the germline V gene are SGHVS and FQNEAQ. CDR3 size: 16 residues. CDR3 sequence: CASSLEGIGDNQPQHF. The CDR3 nucleotides are TGTGCCAGCAGCTTGGAGGGGATAGGGGACAATCAGCCCCAGCATTTT.

J is TRBJ2-5 and V is TRBV7-8, with unresolved D. CDR1 and CDR2 (germline): SGHVS, FQNEAQ. Trimming shortened V by 2 bases and J by 1 base, and 8 bases separated the two germline ends. The CDR3 length is 14 residues. CDR3 nucleotides: TGTGCCAGCAGCTTACGGAGAGCCCAAGAGACCCAGTACTTC. Translating it yields CASSLRRAQETQYF.

The rearrangement joins TRBV6-6 to TRBJ2-1; TRBD1 is a possible D gene (6 bases). The CDR3 spans 14 residues. V lost 6 bases and J lost 0, with 9 bases in between. Germline V gene sequence: CDR1 MNHNY, CDR2 SVGAGI (reference sequence). The CDR3 region is CASRTGSSYNEQFF. CDR3 sequence (DNA): TGTGCCAGCAGAACAGGGAGCTCCTACAATGAGCAGTTCTTC.

The chain links TRBV28 to TRBJ1-6; the D gene is possibly TRBD1 (5 bases). The CDR3 contains 13 residues. The germline V gene encodes CDR1 MDHEN and CDR2 SYDVKM. The CDR3, as DNA: TGTGCGGGCCGGGGCAGTTATAATTCACCCCTCCACTTT. Protein: CAGRGSYNSPLHF.

V is TRBV6-5 and J is TRBJ1-2; TRBD1 matches at 8 bases. The CDR3 extends over 16 amino acids. Per germline, CDR1 MNHEY and CDR2 SVGAGI. Germline trimming cut 4 bases from V and 4 bases from J; bases unmatched to any gene: 11. The CDR3 region is CASSSESRGRGYGYTF. CDR3 coding DNA: TGTGCCAGCAGTTCCGAGTCCAGGGGGCGCGGCTATGGCTACACCTTC.

The genes are TRBV2 and TRBJ2-7; D is possibly TRBD1 (5 bases). The germline V gene has CDR1 SNHLY and CDR2 FYNNEI. The CDR3 covers 15 residues. Trimming stripped 3 bases from V and 6 bases from J, with 18 bases between. In nucleotides, the CDR3 is TGTGCCAGCAGTGAGAAGGGGCCCAATCCCCTCGAGCAGTACTTC. Translated: CASSEKGPNPLEQYF.

This clone was picked up a small number of times. This sequence joins TRBV19 and TRBJ1-4; no clear D gene. The V end lost 4 bases, the J end lost 8 bases, and 17 bases lay between the germline ends. This CDR3 is 15 amino acids long. CDR1 is LNHDA and CDR2 is SQIVND in the germline V gene (reference sequence). CDR3 sequence (DNA): TGTGCCAGTAGTAACGCCCCCTGGAGAAAAGAAAAACTGTTTTTT. Its protein is CASSNAPWRKEKLFF.

V usage is TRBV11-2 and J usage is TRBJ2-2, with D uncertain. This CDR3 has 13 residues. Germline values: CDR1 SGHAT, CDR2 FQNNGV. The ends were cut back, 4 bases at V and 3 bases at J, with 6 bases in the middle. The CDR3 coding sequence is TGTGCCAGCAGCTCCCAATACACCGGGGAGCTGTTTTTT. Its translation is CASSSQYTGELFF.

This clone was detected only once. The V gene is TRBV3-1 (or the pseudogene TRBV3-2), the J gene TRBJ1-2, with 8 bases aligning to TRBD1. Germline values: CDR1 LGHDT, CDR2 YNNKEL (reference sequence). V lost 3 bases to trimming and J lost 4 bases; unmatched junction nucleotides: 7. This CDR3 has 15 amino acids. CDR3 in DNA: TGTGCCAGCAGCCACTGGGGACAGGCAACCTATGGCTACACCTTC. Translation gives CASSHWGQATYGYTF.